Listed below are T cell receptor beta chains from one sample, sequenced in a study of cytomegalovirus exposure and HLA in healthy donors. Clones were sequenced by immunoSEQ multiplex PCR, and TCRdb holds only the in-frame ones, with some missing. The sample features approximately 46,000 clones, with roughly 8% in its top ten. The specimen was PBMCs. These receptors were taken from a male donor in good health and CMV-seronegative. Each CDR3 is given without its conserved first and last residue.

v_call	j_call	cdr3_aa
TRBV20-1	TRBJ2-1	SAGTSGNRF
TRBV7-9	-	ASSLGTGIHEQY
TRBV5-1	TRBJ2-1	ASRLTGDNEQF
TRBV18	TRBJ1-3	ASSPSRVISGNTIY
TRBV29-1	TRBJ2-7	SVGEGWQIYEQY
TRBV19	TRBJ2-1	ASGIGRLGEQF
TRBV18	TRBJ2-2	ASSGTDSTGELF
TRBV29-1	TRBJ1-1	SVDWGDEAF
TRBV6-5	TRBJ1-5	ASSRLQGHQPQH
TRBV6-1	TRBJ2-7	ASSRDRSHEQY
TRBV18	TRBJ1-5	ASSPSGDPYSNQPQH
TRBV2	TRBJ2-1	ASWVREGSGSYNEQF
TRBV15	TRBJ1-2	ATSRPGQSGYGYT
TRBV7-8	TRBJ1-2	ASSTQGSLYGYT
TRBV19	TRBJ1-1	ASWTGRVYTEAF
TRBV15	TRBJ1-2	ATSRLTGSAGGYT
TRBV27	TRBJ2-2	ASSIAGGLFTGELF
TRBV19	TRBJ2-7	ASSPRGLAKPYEQY
TRBV19	TRBJ1-4	ASSMTTTNEKLF
TRBV5-6	TRBJ2-1	ASSLVGGYGDNEQF
TRBV4-1	TRBJ2-5	ASSQASGSPETQY
TRBV19	TRBJ2-6	ASTFLLASGANVLT
TRBV28	TRBJ2-1	ASSPQGGAFCEQF
TRBV5-6	TRBJ2-7	ASSLVRTGSYEQY
TRBV7-2	TRBJ2-1	ASSPQGGEQF
TRBV6-6	TRBJ2-1	ASIGSGKGMVQF
TRBV6-6	TRBJ2-7	ASSSPGTGISYEQY
TRBV6-1	TRBJ2-7	ASSEAIGQGSEQY
TRBV20-1	TRBJ2-1	SATYNEQF
TRBV19	TRBJ1-2	ASSIGGPTQGDYGYT
TRBV4-1	TRBJ2-2	ASRGGAGELF
TRBV18	TRBJ1-4	ASSRGEGEKLF
TRBV11-2	TRBJ2-1	ASSYDWDEQF
TRBV5-6	TRBJ2-5	ASSLGLAGVEETQY
TRBV11-1	TRBJ2-1	ASSHPSGGQTNEQF
TRBV7-2	TRBJ2-2	ASSLSPAGELF
TRBV5-8	TRBJ1-1	ASSLRVNTEAF
TRBV18	TRBJ1-3	ASSPGREAGNTIY
TRBV21-1	TRBJ1-5	ASSKGRYRGPQH
TRBV2	TRBJ2-7	ASRKLAGDPREQY
TRBV4-3	TRBJ2-7	ASSWGQGVSYEQY
TRBV7-2	TRBJ2-5	ASSTTGGETQY
TRBV5-4	TRBJ2-3	ASSSYRDRTDTQY
TRBV5-1	TRBJ1-1	ASSLVETGLEAF
TRBV15	TRBJ2-3	ATSTGLAGGTDTQY
TRBV25-1	TRBJ2-5	ASSDFGQQKETQY
TRBV15	TRBJ2-4	ATSTGQGNLAKNIQY
TRBV4-1	TRBJ2-5	ASSRYRGETQY
TRBV6-4	TRBJ1-5	ASRLHLGQLNQPQH
TRBV30	TRBJ2-5	AWGEGETQY
TRBV2	TRBJ2-3	ASRITSGGSDTQY
TRBV7-3	TRBJ2-1	ASSSLAGSNNEQF
TRBV6-5	TRBJ2-2	ASKRTGSTGELF
TRBV30	TRBJ2-7	AWSPEWEQY
TRBV5-4	TRBJ2-7	ASSLETGSHEQY
TRBV5-1	TRBJ2-7	ASSLQPSSYEQY
TRBV7-7	TRBJ2-1	ASSPRTSRTEQF
TRBV7-3	TRBJ2-1	ASSLGLEGRRF
TRBV7-2	TRBJ2-7	ASSRSGEPYYEQY
TRBV15	TRBJ2-7	ATGSGQEVHEQY